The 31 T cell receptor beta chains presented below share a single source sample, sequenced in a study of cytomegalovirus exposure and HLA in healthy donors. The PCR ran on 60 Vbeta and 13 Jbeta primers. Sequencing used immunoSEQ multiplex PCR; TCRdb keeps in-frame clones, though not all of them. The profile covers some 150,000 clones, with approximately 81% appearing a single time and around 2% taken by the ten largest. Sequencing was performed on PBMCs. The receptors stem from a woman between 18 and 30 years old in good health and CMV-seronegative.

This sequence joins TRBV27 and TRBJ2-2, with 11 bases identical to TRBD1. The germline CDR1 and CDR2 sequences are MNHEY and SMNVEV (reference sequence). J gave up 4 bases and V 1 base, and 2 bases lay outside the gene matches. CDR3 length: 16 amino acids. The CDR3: CASSLYGTGGTGELFF. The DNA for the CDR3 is TGTGCCAGCAGTTTATATGGGACAGGGGGCACCGGGGAGCTGTTTTTT.

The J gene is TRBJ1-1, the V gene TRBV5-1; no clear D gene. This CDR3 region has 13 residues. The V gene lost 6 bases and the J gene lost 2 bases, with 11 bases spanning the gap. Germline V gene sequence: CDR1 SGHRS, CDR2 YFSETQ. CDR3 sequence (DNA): TGCGCCAGCAACTCTCACAGCAACACTGAAGCTTTCTTT. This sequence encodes CASNSHSNTEAFF.

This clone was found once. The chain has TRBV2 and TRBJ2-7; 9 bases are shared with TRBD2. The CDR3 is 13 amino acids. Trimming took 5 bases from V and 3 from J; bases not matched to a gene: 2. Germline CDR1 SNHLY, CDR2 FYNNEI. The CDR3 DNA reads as TGTGCCAGCAGTAAGACTAGCGGCTACGAGCAGTACTTC. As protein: CASSKTSGYEQYF.

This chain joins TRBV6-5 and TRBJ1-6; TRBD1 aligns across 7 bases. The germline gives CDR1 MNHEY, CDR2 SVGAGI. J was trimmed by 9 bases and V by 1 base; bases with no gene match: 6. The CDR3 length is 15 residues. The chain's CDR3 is CASSYYRQGGSPLHF. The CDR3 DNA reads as TGTGCCAGCAGTTACTACCGACAGGGTGGTTCACCCCTCCACTTT.

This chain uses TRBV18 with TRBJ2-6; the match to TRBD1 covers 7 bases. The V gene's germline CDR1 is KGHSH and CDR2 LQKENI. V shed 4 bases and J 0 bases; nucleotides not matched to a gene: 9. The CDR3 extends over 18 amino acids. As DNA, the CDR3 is TGTGCCAGCTCACAACCGGGACAGCCGAGCTCTGGGGCCAACGTCCTGACTTTC. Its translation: CASSQPGQPSSGANVLTF.

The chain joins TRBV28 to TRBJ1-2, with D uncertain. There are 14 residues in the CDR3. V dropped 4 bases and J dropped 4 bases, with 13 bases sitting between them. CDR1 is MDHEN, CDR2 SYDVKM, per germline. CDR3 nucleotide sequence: TGTGCCAGCAGTTACCCCACAGAAACCTATGGCTACACCTTC. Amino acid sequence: CASSYPTETYGYTF.

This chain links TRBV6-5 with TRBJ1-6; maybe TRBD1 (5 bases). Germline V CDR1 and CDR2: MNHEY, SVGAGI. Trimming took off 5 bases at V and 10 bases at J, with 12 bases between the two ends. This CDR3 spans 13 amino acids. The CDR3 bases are TGTGCCAGCAGTGACCTCGGGGGATCACCCCTCCACTTT. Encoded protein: CASSDLGGSPLHF.

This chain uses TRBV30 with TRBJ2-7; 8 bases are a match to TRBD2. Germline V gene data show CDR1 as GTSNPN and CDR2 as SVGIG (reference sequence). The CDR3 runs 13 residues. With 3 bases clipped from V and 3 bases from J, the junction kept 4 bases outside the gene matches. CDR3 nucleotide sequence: TGTGCCTGGAGCCGGGGACTAGACTACGAGCAGTACTTC. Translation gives CAWSRGLDYEQYF.

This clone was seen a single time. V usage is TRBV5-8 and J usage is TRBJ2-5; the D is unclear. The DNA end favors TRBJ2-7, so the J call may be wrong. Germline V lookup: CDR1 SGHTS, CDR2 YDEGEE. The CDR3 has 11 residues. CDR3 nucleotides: TGTGCCAGCAGCTTAGTCTACGAGCAGTACTTC. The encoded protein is CASSLVYEQYF.

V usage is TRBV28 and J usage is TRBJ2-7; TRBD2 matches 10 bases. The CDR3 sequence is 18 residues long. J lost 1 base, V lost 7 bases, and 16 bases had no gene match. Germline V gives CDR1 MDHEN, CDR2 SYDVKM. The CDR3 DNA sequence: TGTGCCAGCAAGCGACCTGGGGAACTAGCGGGGCGATCCTACGAGCAGTACTTC. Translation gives CASKRPGELAGRSYEQYF.

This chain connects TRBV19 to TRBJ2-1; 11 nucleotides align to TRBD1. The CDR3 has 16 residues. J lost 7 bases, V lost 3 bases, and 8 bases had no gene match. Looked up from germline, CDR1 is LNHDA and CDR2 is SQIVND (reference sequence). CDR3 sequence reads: CASSIVGTGGRNEQFF. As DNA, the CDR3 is TGTGCCAGTAGTATCGTTGGGACAGGGGGTAGGAATGAGCAGTTCTTC.

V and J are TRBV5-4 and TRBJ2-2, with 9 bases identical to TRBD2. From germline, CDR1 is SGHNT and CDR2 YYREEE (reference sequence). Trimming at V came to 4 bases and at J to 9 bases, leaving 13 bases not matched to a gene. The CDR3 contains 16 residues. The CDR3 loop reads CASSPRGSGGDRELFF. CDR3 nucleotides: TGTGCCAGCAGCCCCCGGGGTAGCGGGGGAGATCGGGAGCTGTTTTTT.

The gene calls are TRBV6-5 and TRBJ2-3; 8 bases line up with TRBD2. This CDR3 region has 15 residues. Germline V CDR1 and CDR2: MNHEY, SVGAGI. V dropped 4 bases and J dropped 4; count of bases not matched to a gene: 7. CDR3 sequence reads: CASSSGTRRADTQYF. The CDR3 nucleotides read TGTGCCAGCAGTTCCGGGACTAGACGGGCAGATACGCAGTATTTT.

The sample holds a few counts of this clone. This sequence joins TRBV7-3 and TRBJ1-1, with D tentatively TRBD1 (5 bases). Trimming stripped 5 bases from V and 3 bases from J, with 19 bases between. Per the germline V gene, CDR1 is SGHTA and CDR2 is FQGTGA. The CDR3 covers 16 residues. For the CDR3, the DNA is TGTGCCAGCAGCCCGGGGCGGGGTGGCGACGACACTGAAGCTTTCTTT. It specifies CASSPGRGGDDTEAFF.

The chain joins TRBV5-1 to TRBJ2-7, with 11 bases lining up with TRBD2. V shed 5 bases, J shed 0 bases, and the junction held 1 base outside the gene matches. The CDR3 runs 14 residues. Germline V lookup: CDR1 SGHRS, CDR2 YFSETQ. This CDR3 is CASRTSGTSYEQYF. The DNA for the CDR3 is TGCGCCAGCAGGACTAGCGGGACCTCCTACGAGCAGTACTTC.

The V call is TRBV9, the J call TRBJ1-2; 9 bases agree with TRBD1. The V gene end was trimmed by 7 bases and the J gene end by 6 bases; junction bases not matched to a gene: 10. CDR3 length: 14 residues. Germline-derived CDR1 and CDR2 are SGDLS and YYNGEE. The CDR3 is CASGPGTGFDGYTF. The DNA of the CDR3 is TGTGCCAGCGGGCCCGGGACAGGGTTCGATGGCTACACCTTC.

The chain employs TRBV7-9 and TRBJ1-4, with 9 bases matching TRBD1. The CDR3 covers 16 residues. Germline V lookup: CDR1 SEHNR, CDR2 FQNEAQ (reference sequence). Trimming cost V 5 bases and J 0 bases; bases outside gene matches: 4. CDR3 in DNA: TGTGCCAGCAGCCGCGGACAGGGGACAACTAATGAAAAACTGTTTTTT. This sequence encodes CASSRGQGTTNEKLFF.

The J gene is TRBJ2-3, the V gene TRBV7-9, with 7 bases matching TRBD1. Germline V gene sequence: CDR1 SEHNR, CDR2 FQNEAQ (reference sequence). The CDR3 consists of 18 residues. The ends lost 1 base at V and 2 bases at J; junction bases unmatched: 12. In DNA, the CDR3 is TGTGCCAGCAGCTTAGAAGGTTTTTGGGACAGCCCCACAGATACGCAGTATTTT. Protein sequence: CASSLEGFWDSPTDTQYF.

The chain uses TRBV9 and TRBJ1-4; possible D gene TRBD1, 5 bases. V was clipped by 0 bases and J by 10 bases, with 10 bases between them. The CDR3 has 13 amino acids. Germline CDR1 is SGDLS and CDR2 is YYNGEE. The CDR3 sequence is CASSVGQGGKLFF. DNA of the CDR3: TGTGCCAGCAGCGTAGGGCAGGGCGGAAAACTGTTTTTT.

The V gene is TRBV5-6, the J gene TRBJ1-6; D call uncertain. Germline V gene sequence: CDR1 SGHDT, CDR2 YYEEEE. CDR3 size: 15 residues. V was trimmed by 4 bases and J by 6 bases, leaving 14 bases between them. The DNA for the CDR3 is TGTGCCAGCAGCCTCGGGATTGCGAGTAATTCACCCCTCCACTTT. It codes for CASSLGIASNSPLHF.

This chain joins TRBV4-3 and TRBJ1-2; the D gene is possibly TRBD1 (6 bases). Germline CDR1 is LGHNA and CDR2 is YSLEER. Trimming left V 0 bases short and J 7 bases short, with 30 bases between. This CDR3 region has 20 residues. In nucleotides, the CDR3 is TGCGCCAGCAGCCAAGATCTGAAGGGCCTATGGGGAGGGGGAACTATTGGCTACACCTTC. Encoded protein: CASSQDLKGLWGGGTIGYTF.

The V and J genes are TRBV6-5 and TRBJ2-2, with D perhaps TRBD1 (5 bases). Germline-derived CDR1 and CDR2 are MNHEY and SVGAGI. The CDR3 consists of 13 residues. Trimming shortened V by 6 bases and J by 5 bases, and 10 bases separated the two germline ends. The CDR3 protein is CASRGLGTGELFF. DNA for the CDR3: TGTGCCAGCAGGGGGCTAGGGACCGGGGAGCTGTTTTTT.

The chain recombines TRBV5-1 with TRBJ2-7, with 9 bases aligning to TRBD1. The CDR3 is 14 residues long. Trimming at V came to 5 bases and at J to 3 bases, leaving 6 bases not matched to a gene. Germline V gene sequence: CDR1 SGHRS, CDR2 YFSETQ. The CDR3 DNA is TGCGCCAGCAGTAGGGACAGGGAGTACTACGAGCAGTACTTC. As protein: CASSRDREYYEQYF.

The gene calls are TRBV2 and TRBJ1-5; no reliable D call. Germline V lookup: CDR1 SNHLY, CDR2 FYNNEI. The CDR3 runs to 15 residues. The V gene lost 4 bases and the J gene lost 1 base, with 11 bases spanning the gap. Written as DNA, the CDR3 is TGTGCCAGCAGTGTTGACCCCGGGAGCAATCAGCCCCAGCATTTT. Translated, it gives CASSVDPGSNQPQHF.

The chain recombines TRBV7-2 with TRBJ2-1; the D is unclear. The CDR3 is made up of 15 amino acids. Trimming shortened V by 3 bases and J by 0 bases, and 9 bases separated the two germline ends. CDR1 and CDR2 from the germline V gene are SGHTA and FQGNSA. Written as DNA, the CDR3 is TGTGCCAGCAGCTTTCTGGCGGCCTCCTACAATGAGCAGTTCTTC. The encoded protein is CASSFLAASYNEQFF.

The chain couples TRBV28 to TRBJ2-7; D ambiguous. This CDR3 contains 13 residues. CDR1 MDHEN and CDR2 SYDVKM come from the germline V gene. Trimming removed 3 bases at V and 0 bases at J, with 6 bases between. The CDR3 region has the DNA TGTGCCAGCAGTTTCGGAGTCTCCTACGAGCAGTACTTC. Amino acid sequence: CASSFGVSYEQYF.

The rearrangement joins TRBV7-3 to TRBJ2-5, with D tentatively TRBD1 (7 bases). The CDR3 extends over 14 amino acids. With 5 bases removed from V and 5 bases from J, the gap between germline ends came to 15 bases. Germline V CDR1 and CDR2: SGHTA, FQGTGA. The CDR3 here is CASSQSRGRETQYF. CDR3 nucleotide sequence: TGTGCCAGCAGCCAGTCCAGGGGGAGGGAGACCCAGTACTTC.

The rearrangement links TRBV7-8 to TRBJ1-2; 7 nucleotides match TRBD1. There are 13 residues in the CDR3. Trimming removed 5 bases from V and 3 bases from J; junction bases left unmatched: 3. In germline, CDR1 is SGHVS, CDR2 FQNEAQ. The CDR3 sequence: CASSPDRDYGYTF. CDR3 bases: TGTGCCAGCAGCCCCGACAGGGACTATGGCTACACCTTC. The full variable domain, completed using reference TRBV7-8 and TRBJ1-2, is GAGVSQSPRYKVAKRGQDVALRCDPISGHVSLFWYQQALGQGPEFLTYFQNEAQLDKSGLPSDRFFAERPEGSVSTLKIQRTQQEDSAVYLCASSPDRDYGYTFGSGTRLTVV.

The CDR3 reads CASSLGTGVQDEKLFF. The CDR3 DNA reads as TGTGCCAGCAGCTTAGGAACAGGGGTGCAGGATGAAAAACTGTTTTTT. The V and J genes are TRBV7-8 and TRBJ1-4; 7 nucleotides match TRBD1. V gave up 1 base and J gave up 6 bases; unmatched junction bases: 8. The CDR3 runs to 16 residues. Per germline, CDR1 SGHVS and CDR2 FQNEAQ.

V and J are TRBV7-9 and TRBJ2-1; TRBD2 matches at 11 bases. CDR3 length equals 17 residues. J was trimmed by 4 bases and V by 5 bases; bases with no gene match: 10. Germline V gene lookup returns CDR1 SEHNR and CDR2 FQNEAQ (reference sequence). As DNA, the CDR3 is TGTGCCAGCAGCCCTGGGACTAGCGGAAGGGGGTACAATGAGCAGTTCTTC. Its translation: CASSPGTSGRGYNEQFF.

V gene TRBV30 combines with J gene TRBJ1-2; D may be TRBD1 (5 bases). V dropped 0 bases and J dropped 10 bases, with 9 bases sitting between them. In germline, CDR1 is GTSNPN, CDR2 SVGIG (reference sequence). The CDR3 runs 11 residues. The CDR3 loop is CAWSVQEPYTF. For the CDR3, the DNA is TGTGCCTGGAGTGTACAGGAGCCCTACACCTTC. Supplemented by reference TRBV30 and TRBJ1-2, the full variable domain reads SQTIHQWPATLVQPVGSPLSLECTVEGTSNPNLYWYRQAAGRGLQLLFYSVGIGQISSEVPQNLSASRPQDRQFILSSKKLLLSDSGFYLCAWSVQEPYTFGSGTRLTVV.